This T cell receptor (beta chain) was identified during a study of neurological immune-mediated disorders. General observations from the study: There were no CDR3 amino acid sequences shared by expanded clones across subjects, a result suggesting private repertoires in all groups.

As for time point: technical triplicate 3. cDNA synthesis was performed by 5'RACE with 10-nucleotide random UMIs. A single run covered 15-18 subjects with over 170 million TCR-beta sequences. TCRdb re-called the 5' RACE reads through MiXCR, storing one row per CDR3 protein. This table holds 25,000 to 30,000 distinct CDR3 sequences, about 16% found once. Germline CDR1 MDHEN, CDR2 SYDVKM. V lost 3 bases and J lost 0, with 6 bases in between. The CDR3 sequence is 15 residues long. There are many counts of this clonotype. The antigen is unknown. The rearrangement joins TRBV28 to TRBJ2-6; D unclear. Sequenced material: CD4+ T cells from blood. The source is a female donor with HTLV-1-associated myelopathy (HAM/TSP). CDR3 residues: CASSFRFSGANVLTF. The CDR3 region has the DNA TGTGCCAGCAGTTTCCGATTCTCTGGGGCCAACGTCCTGACTTTC. The full variable domain, in which reference TRBV28 and TRBJ2-6 provide the parts outside the CDR3, is DVKVTQSSRYLVKRTGEKVFLECVQDMDHENMFWYRQDPGLGLRLIYFSYDVKMKEKGDIPEGYSVSREKKERFSLILESASTNQTSMYLCASSFRFSGANVLTFGAGSRLTVL.